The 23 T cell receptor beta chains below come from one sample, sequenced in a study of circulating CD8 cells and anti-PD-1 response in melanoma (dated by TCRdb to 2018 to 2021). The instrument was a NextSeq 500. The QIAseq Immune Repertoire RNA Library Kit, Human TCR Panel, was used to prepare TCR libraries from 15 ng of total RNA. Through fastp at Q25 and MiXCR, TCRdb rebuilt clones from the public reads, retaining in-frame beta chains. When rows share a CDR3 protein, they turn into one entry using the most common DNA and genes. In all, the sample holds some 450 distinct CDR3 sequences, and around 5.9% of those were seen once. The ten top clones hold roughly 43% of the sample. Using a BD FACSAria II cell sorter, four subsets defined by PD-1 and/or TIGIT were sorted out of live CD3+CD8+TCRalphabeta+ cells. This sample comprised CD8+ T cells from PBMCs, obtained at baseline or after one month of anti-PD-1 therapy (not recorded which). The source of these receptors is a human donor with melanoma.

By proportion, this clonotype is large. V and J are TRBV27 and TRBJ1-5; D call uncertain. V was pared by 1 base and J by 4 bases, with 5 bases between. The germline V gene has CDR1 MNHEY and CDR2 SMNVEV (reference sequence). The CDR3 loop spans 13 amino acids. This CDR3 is CASSLLGNQPQHF. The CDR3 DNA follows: TGTGCCAGCAGTTTATTAGGAAATCAGCCCCAGCATTTT.

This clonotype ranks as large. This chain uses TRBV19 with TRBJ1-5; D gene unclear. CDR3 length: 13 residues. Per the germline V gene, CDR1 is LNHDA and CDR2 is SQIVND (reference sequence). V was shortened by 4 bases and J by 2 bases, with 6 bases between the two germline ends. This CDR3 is CASSNGGNQPQHF. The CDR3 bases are TGTGCCAGTAGTAACGGGGGCAATCAGCCCCAGCATTTT.

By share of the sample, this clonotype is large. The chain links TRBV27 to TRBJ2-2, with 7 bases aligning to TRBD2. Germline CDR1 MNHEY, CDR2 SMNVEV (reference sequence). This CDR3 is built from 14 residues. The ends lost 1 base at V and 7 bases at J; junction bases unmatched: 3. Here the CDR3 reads CASSLYGEGGELFF. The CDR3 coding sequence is TGTGCCAGCAGTTTATATGGGGAGGGCGGGGAGCTGTTTTTT.

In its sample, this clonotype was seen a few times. CDR3 protein: CASSQETGANTGELFF. The CDR3 region has the DNA TGTGCCAGCAGCCAAGAGACAGGGGCGAACACCGGGGAGCTGTTTTTT. The chain carries TRBV5-4 and TRBJ2-2; 8 nucleotides match TRBD1. V lost 4 bases to trimming and J lost 0 bases; unmatched junction nucleotides: 5. CDR1 SGHNT and CDR2 YYREEE come from the germline V gene (reference sequence). The CDR3 runs to 16 residues.

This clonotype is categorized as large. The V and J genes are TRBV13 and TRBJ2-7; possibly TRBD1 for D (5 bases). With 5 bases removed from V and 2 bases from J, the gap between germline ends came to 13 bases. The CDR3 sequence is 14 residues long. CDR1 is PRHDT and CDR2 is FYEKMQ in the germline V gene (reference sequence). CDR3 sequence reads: CASSLWGQPYEQYF. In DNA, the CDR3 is TGTGCCAGCAGCCTATGGGGCCAGCCCTACGAGCAGTACTTC.

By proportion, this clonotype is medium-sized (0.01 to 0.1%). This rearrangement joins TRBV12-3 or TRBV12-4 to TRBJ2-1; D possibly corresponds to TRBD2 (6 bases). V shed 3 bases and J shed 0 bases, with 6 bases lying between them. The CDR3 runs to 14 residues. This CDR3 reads CASSFGGSYNEQFF. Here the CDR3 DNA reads TGTGCCAGCAGTTTCGGGGGCTCCTACAATGAGCAGTTCTTC.

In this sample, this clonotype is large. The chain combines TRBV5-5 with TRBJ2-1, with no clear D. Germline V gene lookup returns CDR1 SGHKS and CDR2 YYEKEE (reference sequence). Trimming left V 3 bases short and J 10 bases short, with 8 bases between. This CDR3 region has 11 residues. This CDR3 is CASSSVREQFF. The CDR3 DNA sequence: TGTGCCAGCAGCTCTGTGAGGGAGCAGTTCTTC.

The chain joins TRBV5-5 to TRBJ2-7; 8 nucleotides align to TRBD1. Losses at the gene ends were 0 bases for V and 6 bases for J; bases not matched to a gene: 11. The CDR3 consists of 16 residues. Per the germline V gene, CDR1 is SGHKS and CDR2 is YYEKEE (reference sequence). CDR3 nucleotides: TGTGCCAGCAGCTTGGAGGTTACAGGGGGTTTCTGCGAGCAGTACTTC. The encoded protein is CASSLEVTGGFCEQYF.

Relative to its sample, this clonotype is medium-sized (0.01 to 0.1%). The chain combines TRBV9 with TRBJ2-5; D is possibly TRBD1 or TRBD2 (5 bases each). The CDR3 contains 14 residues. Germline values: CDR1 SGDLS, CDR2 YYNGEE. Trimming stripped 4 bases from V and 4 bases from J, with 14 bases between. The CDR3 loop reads CASSSRDAPETQYF. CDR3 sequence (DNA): TGTGCCAGCAGCTCCCGGGACGCCCCAGAGACCCAGTACTTC. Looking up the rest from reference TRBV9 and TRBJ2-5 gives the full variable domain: DSGVTQTPKHLITATGQRVTLRCSPRSGDLSVYWYQQSLDQGLQFLIQYYNGEERAKGNILERFSAQQFPDLHSELNLSSLELGDSALYFCASSSRDAPETQYFGPGTRLLVL.

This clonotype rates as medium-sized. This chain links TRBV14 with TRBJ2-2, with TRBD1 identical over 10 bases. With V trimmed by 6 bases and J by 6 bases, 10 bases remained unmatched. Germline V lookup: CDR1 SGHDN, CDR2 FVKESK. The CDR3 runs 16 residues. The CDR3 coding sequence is TGTGCCAGCAGACAGACCTGGACAGGGGGATCCGGGGAGCTGTTTTTT. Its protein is CASRQTWTGGSGELFF.

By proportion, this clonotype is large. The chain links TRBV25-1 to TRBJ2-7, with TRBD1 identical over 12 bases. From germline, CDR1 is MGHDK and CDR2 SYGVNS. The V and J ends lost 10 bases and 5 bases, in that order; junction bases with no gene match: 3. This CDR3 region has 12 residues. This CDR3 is CATGTGGDEQYF. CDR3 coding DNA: TGTGCCACCGGGACAGGGGGCGACGAGCAGTACTTC.

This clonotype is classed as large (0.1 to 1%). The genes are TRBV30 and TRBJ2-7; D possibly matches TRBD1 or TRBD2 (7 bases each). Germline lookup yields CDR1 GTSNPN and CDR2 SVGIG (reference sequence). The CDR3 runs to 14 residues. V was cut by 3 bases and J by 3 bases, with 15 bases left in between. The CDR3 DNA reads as TGTGCCTGGAGCAGGGGGGGACCCGTCTACGAGCAGTACTTC. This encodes CAWSRGGPVYEQYF.

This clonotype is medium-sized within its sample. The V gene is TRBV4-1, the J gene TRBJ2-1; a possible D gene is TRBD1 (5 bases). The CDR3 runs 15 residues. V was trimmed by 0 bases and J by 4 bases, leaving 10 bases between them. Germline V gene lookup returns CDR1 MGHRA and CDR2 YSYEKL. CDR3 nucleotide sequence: TGCGCCAGCAGCCAAGACAGGGCAGGATACAATGAGCAGTTCTTC. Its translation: CASSQDRAGYNEQFF.

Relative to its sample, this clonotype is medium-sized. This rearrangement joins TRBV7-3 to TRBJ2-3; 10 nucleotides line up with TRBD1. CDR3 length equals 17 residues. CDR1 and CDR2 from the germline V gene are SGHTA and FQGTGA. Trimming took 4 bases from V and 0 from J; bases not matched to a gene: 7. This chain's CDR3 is CASSSGQGRASTDTQYF. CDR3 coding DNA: TGTGCCAGCAGCTCGGGACAGGGGCGAGCTAGCACAGATACGCAGTATTTT.

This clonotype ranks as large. Here the CDR3 reads CASSFPGQGMDQYF. The CDR3 DNA reads as TGTGCCAGCAGTTTTCCGGGACAGGGCATGGATCAGTACTTC. V is TRBV28 and J is TRBJ2-7; 9 nucleotides match TRBD1. Germline CDR1 is MDHEN and CDR2 is SYDVKM. Trimming removed 3 bases from V and 10 bases from J; junction bases left unmatched: 10. This CDR3 has 14 residues.

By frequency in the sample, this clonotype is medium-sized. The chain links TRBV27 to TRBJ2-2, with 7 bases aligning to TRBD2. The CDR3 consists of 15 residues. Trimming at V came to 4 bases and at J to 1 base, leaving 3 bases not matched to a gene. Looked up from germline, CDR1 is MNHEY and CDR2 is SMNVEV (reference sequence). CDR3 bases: TGTGCCAGCAGTTGGGAGCGGGAGAACACCGGGGAGCTGTTTTTT. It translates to CASSWERENTGELFF.

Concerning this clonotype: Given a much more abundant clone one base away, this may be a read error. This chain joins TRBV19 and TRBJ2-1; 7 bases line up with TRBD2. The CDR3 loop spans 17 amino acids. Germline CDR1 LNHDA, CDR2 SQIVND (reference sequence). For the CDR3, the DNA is TGTGCCAGTAGTTCCGGACTAGTCTTCACGGGATACAATGCGCAGTTCTTC. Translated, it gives CASSSGLVFTGYNAQFF.

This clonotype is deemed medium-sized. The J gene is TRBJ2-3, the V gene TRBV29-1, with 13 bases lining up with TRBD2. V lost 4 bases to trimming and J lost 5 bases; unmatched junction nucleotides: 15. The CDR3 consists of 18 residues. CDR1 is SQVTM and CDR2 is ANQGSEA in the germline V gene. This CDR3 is CSVAETSGGAMGRDTQYF. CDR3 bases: TGCAGCGTTGCTGAAACTAGCGGGGGGGCCATGGGTAGAGATACGCAGTATTTT.

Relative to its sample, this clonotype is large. The CDR3: CASSQDETQWTQYF. CDR3 nucleotides: TGTGCCAGCAGCCAAGATGAGACGCAGTGGACCCAGTACTTC. V is TRBV4-2 and J is TRBJ2-5; D is undetermined. Germline V gives CDR1 LGHNA, CDR2 YNFKEQ. The V end lost 0 bases, the J end lost 7 bases, and 12 bases lay between the germline ends. The CDR3 runs to 14 residues.

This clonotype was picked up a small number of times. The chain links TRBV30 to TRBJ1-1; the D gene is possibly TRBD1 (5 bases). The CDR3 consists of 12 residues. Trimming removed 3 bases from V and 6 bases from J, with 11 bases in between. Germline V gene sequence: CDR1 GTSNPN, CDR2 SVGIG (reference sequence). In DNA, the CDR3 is TGTGCCTGGAGCGAGGGGTTACCTGAAGCTTTCTTT. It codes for CAWSEGLPEAFF.

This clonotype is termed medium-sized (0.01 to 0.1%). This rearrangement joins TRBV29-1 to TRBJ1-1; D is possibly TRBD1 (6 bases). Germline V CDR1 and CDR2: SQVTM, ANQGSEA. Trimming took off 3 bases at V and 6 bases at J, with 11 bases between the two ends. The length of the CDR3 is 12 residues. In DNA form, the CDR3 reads TGCAGCGTTGATCAGGGGCAGGCTGAAGCTTTCTTT. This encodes CSVDQGQAEAFF. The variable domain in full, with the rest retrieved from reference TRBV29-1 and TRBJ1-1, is SAVISQKPSRDICQRGTSLTIQCQVDSQVTMMFWYRQQPGQSLTLIATANQGSEATYESGFVIDKFPISRPNLTFSTLTVSNMSPEDSSIYLCSVDQGQAEAFFGQGTRLTVV.

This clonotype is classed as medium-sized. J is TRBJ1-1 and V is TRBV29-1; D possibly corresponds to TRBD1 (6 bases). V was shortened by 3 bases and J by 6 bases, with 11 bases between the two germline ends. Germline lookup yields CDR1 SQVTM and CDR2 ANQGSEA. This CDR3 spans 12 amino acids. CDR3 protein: CSVDAGAAEAFF. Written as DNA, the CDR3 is TGCAGCGTTGATGCAGGGGCCGCTGAAGCTTTCTTT.

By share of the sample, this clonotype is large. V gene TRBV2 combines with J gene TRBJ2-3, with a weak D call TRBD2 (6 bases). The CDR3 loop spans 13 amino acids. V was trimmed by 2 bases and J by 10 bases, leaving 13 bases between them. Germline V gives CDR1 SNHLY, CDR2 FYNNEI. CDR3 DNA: TGTGCCAGCAGTGAAAAAGACTGGGGGGCGCAGTATTTT. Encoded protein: CASSEKDWGAQYF. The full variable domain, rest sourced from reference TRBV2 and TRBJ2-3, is EPEVTQTPSHQVTQMGQEVILRCVPISNHLYFYWYRQILGQKVEFLVSFYNNEISEKSEIFDDQFSVERPDGSNFTLKIRSTKLEDSAMYFCASSEKDWGAQYFGPGTRLTVL.